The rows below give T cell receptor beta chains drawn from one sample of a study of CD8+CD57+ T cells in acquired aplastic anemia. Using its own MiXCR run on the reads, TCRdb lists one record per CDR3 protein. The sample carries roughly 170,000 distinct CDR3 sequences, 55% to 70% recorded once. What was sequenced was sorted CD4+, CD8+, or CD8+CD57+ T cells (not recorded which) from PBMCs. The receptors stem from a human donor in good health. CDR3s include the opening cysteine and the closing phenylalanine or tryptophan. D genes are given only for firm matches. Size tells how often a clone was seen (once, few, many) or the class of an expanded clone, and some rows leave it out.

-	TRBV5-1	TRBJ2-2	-	TGCGCCAGCAGCCCAAGACTAGGGGACGGGGAGCTGTTTTTT	CASSPRLGDGELFF
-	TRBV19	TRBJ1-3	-	TGTGCCACTGGCGGGACTACCTCTGGAAACACCATATATTTT	CATGGTTSGNTIYF
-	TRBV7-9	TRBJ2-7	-	TGTGCCACTAGTACCGGTCGCGCGTCCTACGAGCAGTACTTC	CATSTGRASYEQYF
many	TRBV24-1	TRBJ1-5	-	TGTGCCACCAGTAATGGGCCCAATCAGCCCCAGCATTTT	CATSNGPNQPQHF
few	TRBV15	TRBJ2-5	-	TGTGCCACCAGCAGAGGTCGAGGGGACGGACAAGAGACCCAGTACTTC	CATSRGRGDGQETQYF
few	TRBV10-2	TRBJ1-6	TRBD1	TGCGCCAGCAGTCCGGGACAGGGGTATTATAATTCACCCCTCCACTTT	CASSPGQGYYNSPLHF
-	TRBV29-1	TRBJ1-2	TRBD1	TGCAGCGCCAGCAGGACCGGGACAGATAACTATGGCTACACCTTC	CSASRTGTDNYGYTF
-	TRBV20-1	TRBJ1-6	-	TGCAGTGCTAGGCGCGGGCGGAATTCACCCCTCCACTTT	CSARRGRNSPLHF
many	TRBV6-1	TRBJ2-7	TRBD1	TGTGCCAGCAGGGAAATGGGACAGGGGAACGAGCAGTACTTC	CASREMGQGNEQYF
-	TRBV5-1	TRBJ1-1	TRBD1	TGCGCCAGCAGCCTAAACAGGGGCACTGAAGCTTTCTTT	CASSLNRGTEAFF
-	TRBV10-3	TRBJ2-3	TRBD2	TGTGCCATCAGCCCGAGCGGGACTAGCACAGATACGCAGTATTTT	CAISPSGTSTDTQYF
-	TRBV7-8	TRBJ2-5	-	TGTGCCGCTTCCCCCGGCGGACATCAAGAGACCCAGTACTTC	CAASPGGHQETQYF
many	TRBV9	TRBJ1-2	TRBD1	TGTGCCAGCAGCGTAGATGGGACAGGGACCTTCAACTATGGCTACACCTTC	CASSVDGTGTFNYGYTF
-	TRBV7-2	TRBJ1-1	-	TGTGCCAGCAGCTTAGGTTGGCGGAACACTGAAGCTTTCTTT	CASSLGWRNTEAFF
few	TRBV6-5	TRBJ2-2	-	TGTGCCAGCAGTTACTCGATGGGGAGCGCGAGGACCGGGGAGCTGTTTTTT	CASSYSMGSARTGELFF
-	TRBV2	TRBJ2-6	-	TGTGCCAACTCTGAGGGGAAGGCGGGGGCCAACGTCCTGACTTTC	CANSEGKAGANVLTF
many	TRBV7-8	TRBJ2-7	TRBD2	TGTGCCAGCAGCTCGGGACTAGCGGTCCCCTACGAGCAGTACTTC	CASSSGLAVPYEQYF
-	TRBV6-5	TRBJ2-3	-	TGTGCCAGCAGTCTGGCTCGGGCGACAGATACGCAGTATTTT	CASSLARATDTQYF
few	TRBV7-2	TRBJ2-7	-	TGTGCCAGCAGCTTAGGAGGTCGGCGGTACGAGCAGTACTTC	CASSLGGRRYEQYF
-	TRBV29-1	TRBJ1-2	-	TGCAGCGTTGCTGGGGAGTGGTATGGCTACACCTTC	CSVAGEWYGYTF
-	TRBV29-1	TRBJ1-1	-	TGCAGCGTTTATGTCAACACTGAAGCTTTCTTT	CSVYVNTEAFF
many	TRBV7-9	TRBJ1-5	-	TGTGCCAGCAGCTTATCAGGTCCCAATCAGCCCCAGCATTTT	CASSLSGPNQPQHF
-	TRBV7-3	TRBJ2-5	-	TGTGCCAGCAGCCGGATGGCGGAAGAGACCCAGTACTTC	CASSRMAEETQYF
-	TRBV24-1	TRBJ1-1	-	TGTGCCACCAGAGACGGTATGAACACTGAAGCTTTCTTT	CATRDGMNTEAFF
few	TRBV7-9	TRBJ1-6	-	TGTGCCAGCAGCTTAGGTCCGGGTTCACCCCTCCACTTT	CASSLGPGSPLHF
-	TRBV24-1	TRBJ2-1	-	TGTGCCACCAGTGATGTTGCGGGGCCCAACAATGAGCAGTTCTTC	CATSDVAGPNNEQFF
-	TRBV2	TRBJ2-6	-	TGTGCCAGCCTTAGGCCGGGGGTTTCTATCTCTGGGGCCAACGTCCTGACTTTC	CASLRPGVSISGANVLTF
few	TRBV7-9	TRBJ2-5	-	TGTGCCAGCAGCTCCTTCCAGGAGACCCAGTACTTC	CASSSFQETQYF
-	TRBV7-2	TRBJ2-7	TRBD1	TGTGCCAGCAGCCAGCAATCCGGGACAGGGGACTACGAGCAGTACTTC	CASSQQSGTGDYEQYF
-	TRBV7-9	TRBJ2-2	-	TGTGCCAGCAGCTTCAGAGACCCCGGGGAGCTGTTTTTT	CASSFRDPGELFF
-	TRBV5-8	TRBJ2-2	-	TGTGCCAGCACCTCCGGGACTGCGAACACCGGGGAGCTGTTTTTT	CASTSGTANTGELFF
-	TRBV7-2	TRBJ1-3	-	TGTGCCAGCAGCTTATCTTGGAGCTCTGGAAACACCATATATTTT	CASSLSWSSGNTIYF
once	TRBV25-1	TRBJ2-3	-	TGTGCCAGCAGTGATGTTGGTGCGACAGATACGCAGTATTTT	CASSDVGATDTQYF
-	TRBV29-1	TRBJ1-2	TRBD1	TGCAGCGTTGGGGTGGGTCAGGGGGACAGGGGGCAAGCTGGCTACACCTTC	CSVGVGQGDRGQAGYTF
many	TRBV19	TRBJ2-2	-	TGTGCCAGTAAGGGTGACACCGGGGAGCTGTTTTTT	CASKGDTGELFF
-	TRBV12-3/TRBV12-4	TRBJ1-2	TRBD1	TGTGCCAGCAGAAACCGGGACAGGGGGTTTATGGAGGGCTACACCTTC	CASRNRDRGFMEGYTF
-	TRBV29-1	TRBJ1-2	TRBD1	TGCAGCGTTGACAGGGGGAAGTATGGCTACACCTTC	CSVDRGKYGYTF
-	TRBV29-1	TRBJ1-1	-	TGCAGCGTTGAAGGACAGACGAACACTGAAGCTTTCTTT	CSVEGQTNTEAFF
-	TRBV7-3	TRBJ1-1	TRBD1	TGTGCCAGCAGCTTCCGTCTAGGGGGCGCGAATGAAGCTTTCTTT	CASSFRLGGANEAFF
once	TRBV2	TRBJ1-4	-	TGTGCCACCGGGGGGCTAGGAACTAATGAAAAACTGTTTTTT	CATGGLGTNEKLFF